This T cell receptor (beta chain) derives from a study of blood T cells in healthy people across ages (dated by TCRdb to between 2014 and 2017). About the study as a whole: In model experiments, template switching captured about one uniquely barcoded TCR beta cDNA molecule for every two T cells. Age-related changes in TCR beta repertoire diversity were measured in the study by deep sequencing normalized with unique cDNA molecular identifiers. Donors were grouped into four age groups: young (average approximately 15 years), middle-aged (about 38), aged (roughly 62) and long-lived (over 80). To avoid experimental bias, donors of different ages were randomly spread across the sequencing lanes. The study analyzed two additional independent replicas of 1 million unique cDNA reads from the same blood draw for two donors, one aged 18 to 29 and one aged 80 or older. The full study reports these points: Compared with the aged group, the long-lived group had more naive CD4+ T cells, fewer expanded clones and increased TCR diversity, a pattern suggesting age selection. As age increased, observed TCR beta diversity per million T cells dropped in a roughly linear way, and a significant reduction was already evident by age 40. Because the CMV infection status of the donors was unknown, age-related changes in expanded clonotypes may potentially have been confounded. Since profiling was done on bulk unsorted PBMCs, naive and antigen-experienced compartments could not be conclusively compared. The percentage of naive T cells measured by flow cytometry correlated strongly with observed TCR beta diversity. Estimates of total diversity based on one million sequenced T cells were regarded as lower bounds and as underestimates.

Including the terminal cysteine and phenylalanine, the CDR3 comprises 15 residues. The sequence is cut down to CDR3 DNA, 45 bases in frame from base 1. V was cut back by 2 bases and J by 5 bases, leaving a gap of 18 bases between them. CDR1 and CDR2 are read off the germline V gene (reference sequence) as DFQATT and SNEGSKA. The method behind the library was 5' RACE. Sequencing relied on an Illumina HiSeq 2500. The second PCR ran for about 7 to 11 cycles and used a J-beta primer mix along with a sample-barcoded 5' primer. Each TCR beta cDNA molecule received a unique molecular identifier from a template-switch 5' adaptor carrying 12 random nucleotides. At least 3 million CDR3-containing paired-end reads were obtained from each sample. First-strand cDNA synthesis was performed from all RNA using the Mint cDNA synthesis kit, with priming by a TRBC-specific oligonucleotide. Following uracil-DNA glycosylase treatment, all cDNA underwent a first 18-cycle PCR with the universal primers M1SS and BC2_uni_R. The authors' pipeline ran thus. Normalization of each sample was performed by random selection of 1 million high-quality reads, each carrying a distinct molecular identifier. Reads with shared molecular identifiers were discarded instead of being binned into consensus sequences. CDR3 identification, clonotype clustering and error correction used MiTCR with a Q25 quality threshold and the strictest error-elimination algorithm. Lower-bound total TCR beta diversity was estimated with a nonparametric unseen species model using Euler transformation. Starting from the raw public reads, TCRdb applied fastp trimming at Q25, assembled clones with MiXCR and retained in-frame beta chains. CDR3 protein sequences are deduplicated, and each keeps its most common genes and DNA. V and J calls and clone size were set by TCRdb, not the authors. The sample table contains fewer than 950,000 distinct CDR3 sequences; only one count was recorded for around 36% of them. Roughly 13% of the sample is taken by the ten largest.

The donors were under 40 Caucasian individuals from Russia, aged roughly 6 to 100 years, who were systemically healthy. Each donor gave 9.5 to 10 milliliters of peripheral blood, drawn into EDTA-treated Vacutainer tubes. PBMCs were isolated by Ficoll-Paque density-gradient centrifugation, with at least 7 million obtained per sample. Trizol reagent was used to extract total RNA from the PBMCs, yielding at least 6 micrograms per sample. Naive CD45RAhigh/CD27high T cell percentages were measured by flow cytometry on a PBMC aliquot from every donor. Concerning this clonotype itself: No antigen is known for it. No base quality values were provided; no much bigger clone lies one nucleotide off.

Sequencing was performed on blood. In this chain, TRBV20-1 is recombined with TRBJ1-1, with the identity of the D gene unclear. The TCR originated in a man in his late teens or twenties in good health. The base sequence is TGCAGTGCTAGATTACCGGGGTCAACGGGAACTGAAGCTTTCTTT. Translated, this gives CSARLPGSTGTEAFF.